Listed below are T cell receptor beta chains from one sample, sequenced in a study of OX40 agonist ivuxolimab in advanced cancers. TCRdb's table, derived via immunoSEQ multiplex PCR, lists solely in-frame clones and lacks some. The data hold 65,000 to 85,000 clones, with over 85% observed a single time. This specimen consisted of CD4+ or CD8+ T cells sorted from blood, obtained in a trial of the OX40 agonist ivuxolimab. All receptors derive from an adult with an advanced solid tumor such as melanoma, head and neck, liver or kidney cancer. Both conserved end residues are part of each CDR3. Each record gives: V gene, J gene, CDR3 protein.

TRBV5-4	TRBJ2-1	CASSNPGPGEQFF
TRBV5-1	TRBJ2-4	CASSPAGTSGHLAKNIQYF
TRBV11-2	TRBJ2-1	CASSLGGGGATYNEQFF
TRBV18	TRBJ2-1	CASSPGAGRQHEQFF
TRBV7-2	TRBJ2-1	CASSPRGLAALYNEQFF
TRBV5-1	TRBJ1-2	CASSLDLGGRGRDGYTF
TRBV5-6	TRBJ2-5	CASSFTGRQETQYF
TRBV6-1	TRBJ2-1	CASASGKPYNEQFF
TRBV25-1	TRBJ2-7	CASSESGGRISYEQYF
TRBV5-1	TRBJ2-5	CASSFPDREGATQYF
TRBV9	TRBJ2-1	CASSVGTSSYNEQFF
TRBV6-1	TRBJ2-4	CASQTAGAKNIQYF
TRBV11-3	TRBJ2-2	CASSLGWTTGELFF
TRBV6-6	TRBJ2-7	CASSQLGLAGYEQYF
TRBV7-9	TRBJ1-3	CASSQDRAGNTIYF
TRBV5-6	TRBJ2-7	CASSLTGEREQYF
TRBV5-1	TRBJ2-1	CASSLVLAGGSSYNEQFF
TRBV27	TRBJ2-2	CASRPDRPRLAGGLRNTGELFF
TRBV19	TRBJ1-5	CASGKYSNQPQHF
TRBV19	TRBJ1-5	CASSILNSGQPQHF
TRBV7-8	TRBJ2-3	CASSLFSGRAEDTQYF
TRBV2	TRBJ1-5	CASSTPGWNQPQHF
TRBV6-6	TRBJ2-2	CASRPMAGQGGELFF
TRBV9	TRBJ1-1	CASSVRGNTEAFF
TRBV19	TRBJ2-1	CASSIVGGEQFF
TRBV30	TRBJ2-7	CASFGAGAYEQYF
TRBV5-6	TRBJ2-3	CASSGTTGPTQYF
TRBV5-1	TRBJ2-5	CASGSVGQETQYF
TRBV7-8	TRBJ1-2	CASSLEGTGYDYGYTF
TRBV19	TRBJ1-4	CASSARDGKYPTNEKLFF
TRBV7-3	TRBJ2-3	CASSPQVRSWPDTQYF
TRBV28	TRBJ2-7	CASRSGTSGYYEQYF
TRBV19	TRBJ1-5	CASRDDTIRNQPQHF
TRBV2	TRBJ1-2	CASSALYGYTF
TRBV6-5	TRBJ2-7	CASSYSIGAYEQYF
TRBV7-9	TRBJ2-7	CASSSPPGTRGEQYF
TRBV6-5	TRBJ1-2	CASSYSDRNYGYTF
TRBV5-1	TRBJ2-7	CASSLTQPAYEQYF
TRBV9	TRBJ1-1	CASGGRNTEAFF
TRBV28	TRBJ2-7	CASRTSGYEQYF
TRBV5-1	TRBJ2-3	CASSQDYTDTQYF
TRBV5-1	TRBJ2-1	CASSRTGLAVGEQFF
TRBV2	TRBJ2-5	CASTGGMGETQYF
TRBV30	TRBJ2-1	CAWSKGDHNNEQFF
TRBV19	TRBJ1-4	CASSIRQALNEKLFF
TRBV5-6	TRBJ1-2	CASSLAVVLGGYTF
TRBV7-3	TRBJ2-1	CASSLIGPGDMSSYNEQFF
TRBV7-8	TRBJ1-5	CASSWTGTRNQPQHF
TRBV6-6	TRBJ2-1	CASSYSIPGGTSEQFF